This T cell receptor (beta chain) was sequenced during a study of breast tumors, draining lymph nodes, adjacent tissues. TCRdb redid the calling of the multiplex PCR reads with MiXCR, one entry per CDR3 protein. Of some 140,000 distinct CDR3 sequences detected, over 20% appear once; the ten largest clones hold about 2%. This clonotype was seen repeatedly, ten times or more. Breast cancer patients provided tissue from their axillary draining lymph nodes. This CDR3 has 11 amino acids. Per the germline V gene, CDR1 is MGHRA and CDR2 is YSYEKL. V lost 1 base and J lost 14, with 6 bases in between. V usage is TRBV4-1 and J usage is TRBJ1-6; D unclear. The specimen was axillary lymph node tissue. This receptor was obtained from a female donor with breast cancer. Some clones in this sample may be carry-over from other donors' samples. The CDR3 nucleotides are TGCGCCAGCAGCCAAGGGTGGGCCCTCCACTTT. It codes for CASSQGWALHF.